This T cell receptor beta chain emerged from a study of post-analysis software for immune sequencing data. Study-level information: Both relapsing-remitting and secondary progressive multiple sclerosis featured among the disease courses, as did progressive-relapsing multiple sclerosis. Whole-study findings and limits: Controls significantly exceeded multiple sclerosis patients in normalized Chao1 diversity. TRBV segments more frequent in patients than in controls numbered five and included TRBV5-6, TRBV5-1 and TRBV20-1. Strong co-clustering by F measure linked samples that shared a preparation batch.

The CDR3 has 18 residues. CDR1 is KGHDR and CDR2 is SFDVKD in the germline V gene. Presence of unique molecular identifiers characterized the TCR beta cDNA libraries. Hundreds of thousands of cDNA molecules came from roughly 1 to 10 million T cells. TCRdb analysed the PCR reads with MiXCR anew, one entry per CDR3 protein. The repertoire holds roughly 570,000 distinct CDR3 sequences, with around a third as singletons. As for this clonotype: Its antigen is not known. One end of the junction fails to match germline, which may point to a read error.

This TCR was recovered from a girl under 18 with multiple sclerosis. The chain employs TRBV24-1 and TRBJ2-1; 12 bases agree with TRBD2. The material sequenced was blood. CDR3 nucleotides: TGTGCCACCAGCGATTTGGACAGACTAGCGGGGGCCCCCGGGGAGCAGTTCTTC. Translating it yields CATSDLDRLAGAPGEQFF.